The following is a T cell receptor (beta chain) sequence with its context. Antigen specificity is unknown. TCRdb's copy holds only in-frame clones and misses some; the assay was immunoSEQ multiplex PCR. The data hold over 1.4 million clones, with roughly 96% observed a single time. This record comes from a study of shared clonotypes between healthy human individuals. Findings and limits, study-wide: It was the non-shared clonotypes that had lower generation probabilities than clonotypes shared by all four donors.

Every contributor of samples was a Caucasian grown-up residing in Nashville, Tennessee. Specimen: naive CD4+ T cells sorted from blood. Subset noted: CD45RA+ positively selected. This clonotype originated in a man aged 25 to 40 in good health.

The CDR3 sequence: CASVRTTPRTDTQYF. DNA of the CDR3: TGCGCCAGCGTCAGGACTACCCCCCGCACAGATACGCAGTATTTT. This chain joins TRBV5-1 and TRBJ2-3; D is perhaps TRBD2 (6 bases). Deletions cut 7 bases from V and 1 base from J, with 16 bases between. The CDR3 has 15 residues. Germline CDR1 reads SGHRS; CDR2 reads YFSETQ.